Following are 6 T cell receptor beta chains from one sample sequenced in a study of T-cell memory formation after mild COVID-19. TCRdb re-analysed the 5' RACE reads in MiXCR, keeping a single row per CDR3 protein. This table has around 250,000 distinct CDR3 sequences, 15% appearing once. What was sequenced was PBMCs or a T cell subset sorted from them (not recorded which). Receptors were obtained from an adult woman who had mild COVID-19 (a few samples of this study predate the infection). Cell type and time point are not known.

This clonotype turned up a few times. The gene calls are TRBV5-1 and TRBJ2-3; 7 positions agree with TRBD2. Germline CDR1 and CDR2: SGHRS and YFSETQ. CDR3 length: 18 residues. V dropped 1 base and J dropped 0; count of bases not matched to a gene: 11. The CDR3, as DNA: TGCGCCAGCAGCTTGCAAGGTCCTAGCGGCCATAGCACAGATACGCAGTATTTT. Protein: CASSLQGPSGHSTDTQYF.

The V and J genes are TRBV4-3 and TRBJ2-1, with D unresolved. Germline V gene data show CDR1 as LGHNA and CDR2 as YSLEER. V lost 1 base, J lost 0 bases, and 10 bases lay in between. CDR3 length equals 16 residues. CDR3 DNA sequence: TGCGCCAGCAGCCAAGTACCCAGAAGCTCCTACAATGAGCAGTTCTTC. Encoded protein: CASSQVPRSSYNEQFF.

The chain couples TRBV5-1 to TRBJ1-1; a weak D match, TRBD1 (5 bases). V dropped 3 bases and J dropped 1 base, with 7 bases sitting between them. This CDR3 is built from 13 residues. The germline CDR1 and CDR2 sequences are SGHRS and YFSETQ. The CDR3 DNA sequence: TGCGCCAGCAGCTGGGACGGGAACACTGAAGCTTTCTTT. Translating gives CASSWDGNTEAFF.

There are a few counts of this clonotype. V is TRBV5-5 and J is TRBJ2-3; TRBD2 matches 9 bases. This CDR3 region has 16 residues. J lost 6 bases, V lost 0 bases, and 8 bases had no gene match. CDR1 SGHKS and CDR2 YYEKEE come from the germline V gene (reference sequence). DNA for the CDR3: TGTGCCAGCAGCTTGGAGGCGGGAGGGCCGTGGGATACGCAGTATTTT. Protein: CASSLEAGGPWDTQYF.

A few counts support this clonotype. The rearrangement uses TRBV2 and TRBJ2-5; D is unresolved. CDR1 SNHLY and CDR2 FYNNEI come from the germline V gene. The CDR3 runs to 11 residues. Trimming took off 8 bases at V and 5 bases at J, with 9 bases between the two ends. CDR3 residues: CASPSDETQYF. CDR3 nucleotides: TGTGCCAGCCCTAGTGATGAGACCCAGTACTTC.

This clonotype turned up a few times. V gene TRBV7-2 combines with J gene TRBJ2-2, with TRBD2 identical over 8 bases. The V gene's germline CDR1 is SGHTA and CDR2 FQGNSA. This CDR3 is built from 14 residues. The J segment lost 8 bases and the V segment lost 1 base, leaving 3 bases of the junction unmatched. CDR3 loop: CASSLVASGGELFF. The CDR3 coding sequence is TGTGCCAGCAGCTTAGTTGCTAGCGGGGGGGAGCTGTTTTTT.